This entry concerns a single TCR beta chain. The data are from a study of PD-L1 blockade in urothelial cancer. About the research overall: Among blood samples, the median T cell count was some 150,000.

The repertoire was sequenced with immunoSEQ multiplex PCR; TCRdb's copy has only in-frame clones and lacks some. The repertoire holds 40,000 or so clones, with roughly four fifths as singletons. The material was PBMCs, obtained around atezolizumab (anti-PD-L1) treatment. The clonotype originates from a man between 65 and 80 years old with urothelial cancer.

CDR3: CASSALRNTIYF. Written as DNA, the CDR3 is TGTGCCAGCAGTGCTCTACGAAACACCATATATTTT. V and J are TRBV6-1 and TRBJ1-3; D is unclear. CDR1 and CDR2 from the germline V gene are MNHNS and SASEGT. V was cut by 4 bases and J by 5 bases, with 6 bases left in between. The CDR3 sequence is 12 residues long.